The T cell receptor beta chain described here comes from a study of T cells in women clearing cervical HPV infection. A note on this clone: The read finishes 3 residues shy of the CDR3 end, and the germline J gene is used to complete it.

Method: immunoSEQ multiplex PCR; TCRdb's copy keeps in-frame clones and lacks some. Across 20,000 to 25,000 clones, the top ten clones capture approximately 12% of the sample. The CDR3 extends over 12 amino acids. CDR1 and CDR2 (germline): SGHNT, YENEEA. Trimming removed 5 bases at V and 1 base at J, with 2 bases between. The source of this sequence is a woman between 18 and 70 years old with a cervical HPV16 infection that either progressed to CIN3+ or cleared (not recorded which). The sequenced material came from blood buffy coat. This chain joins TRBV11-3 and TRBJ2-2; no definite D call. CDR3 bases read: TGTGCCAGCAGCCGGAACACCGGGGAG. Amino acids: CASSRNTGE. The full CDR3 is CASSRNTGELFF.